The rows below give T cell receptor beta chains drawn from one sample of a study of T cells after yellow fever vaccination. MiXCR was run by TCRdb on the 5' RACE reads, yielding one entry per CDR3 protein. The sample has approximately 300,000 distinct CDR3 sequences, approximately 7% seen once. This material consisted of PBMCs, taken about 41 days after the first yellow fever vaccination. These receptors were collected from a man aged 18 to 30 who received the YFV17D yellow fever vaccine. CDR3s include the opening cysteine and the closing phenylalanine or tryptophan. Each record gives: J gene, D gene, V gene, clone size, CDR3 DNA, CDR3 protein. A D gene is named only where the DNA matches it firmly. Some rows mark clone size as missing; the rest say once, few, many or name a class of expanded clone.

j_gene: TRBJ2-1; d_gene: .; v_gene: TRBV6-2/TRBV6-3; abundance: many; CDR3nt: TGTGCCAGCAGTTACCTGGGCAGTGAGCAGTTCTTC; CDR3aa: CASSYLGSEQFF
j_gene: TRBJ1-4; d_gene: TRBD1; v_gene: TRBV6-1; abundance: few; CDR3nt: TGTGCCAGCACCTTAGACAGGGGCAATGAAAAACTGTTTTTT; CDR3aa: CASTLDRGNEKLFF
j_gene: TRBJ1-4; d_gene: .; v_gene: TRBV12-3/TRBV12-4; abundance: once; CDR3nt: TGTGCCAGCAGTTTCAGCAATGAAAAACTGTTTTTT; CDR3aa: CASSFSNEKLFF
j_gene: TRBJ2-3; d_gene: .; v_gene: TRBV7-6; abundance: .; CDR3nt: TGTGCCAGCAGCTTGGGGGTCAGTCTAACAGATACGCAGTATTTT; CDR3aa: CASSLGVSLTDTQYF
j_gene: TRBJ2-7; d_gene: .; v_gene: TRBV7-8; abundance: many; CDR3nt: TGTGCCAGCAGCTGGTACAGGCCAATACCCTACGAGCAGTACTTC; CDR3aa: CASSWYRPIPYEQYF
j_gene: TRBJ1-4; d_gene: .; v_gene: TRBV20-1; abundance: .; CDR3nt: TGCAGTGCTCCGGTATTCGGGAATGAAAAACTGTTTTTT; CDR3aa: CSAPVFGNEKLFF
j_gene: TRBJ2-5; d_gene: .; v_gene: TRBV7-9; abundance: .; CDR3nt: TGTGCCAGCAGCTCACAGGGTGATGGCGAGACCCAGTACTTC; CDR3aa: CASSSQGDGETQYF
j_gene: TRBJ1-2; d_gene: .; v_gene: TRBV4-1; abundance: many; CDR3nt: TGCGCCAGCAGCCTGGCTTTTTTTTTTAACTATGGCTACACCTTC; CDR3aa: CASSLAFFFNYGYTF
j_gene: TRBJ2-4; d_gene: .; v_gene: TRBV5-1; abundance: few; CDR3nt: TGCGCCAGCAGCCCGACGGCTTCCAAAAACATTCAGTACTTC; CDR3aa: CASSPTASKNIQYF
j_gene: TRBJ2-5; d_gene: .; v_gene: TRBV4-3; abundance: .; CDR3nt: TGCGCCAGCAGCCGACGGAACGGGAGATTTGAGACCCAGTACTTC; CDR3aa: CASSRRNGRFETQYF
j_gene: TRBJ2-7; d_gene: .; v_gene: TRBV20-1; abundance: few; CDR3nt: TGCAGTGCTAGAGATGGTCGGGGAGCCTACGAGCAGTACTTC; CDR3aa: CSARDGRGAYEQYF
j_gene: TRBJ2-6; d_gene: TRBD2; v_gene: TRBV9; abundance: few; CDR3nt: TGTGCCAGCAGCTTGCGGGGGGGATTGAGAGGGGCCAACGTCCTGACTTTC; CDR3aa: CASSLRGGLRGANVLTF
j_gene: TRBJ2-2; d_gene: TRBD1; v_gene: TRBV7-3; abundance: few; CDR3nt: TGTGCCAGCAGCACCGGGACAGCCTTCTCCGGGGAGCTGTTTTTT; CDR3aa: CASSTGTAFSGELFF
j_gene: TRBJ2-5; d_gene: TRBD1; v_gene: TRBV3-1; abundance: .; CDR3nt: TGTGCCAGCAGCCCCTCCGGGACAGGGGACCAAGAGACCCAGTACTTC; CDR3aa: CASSPSGTGDQETQYF
j_gene: TRBJ2-1; d_gene: TRBD1; v_gene: TRBV20-1; abundance: few; CDR3nt: TGCAGTGCTAGGGAACAGGGGAGAGCCTACAATGAGCAGTTCTTC; CDR3aa: CSAREQGRAYNEQFF
j_gene: TRBJ2-2; d_gene: .; v_gene: TRBV4-3; abundance: .; CDR3nt: TGCGCCAGCAGCCAAGATCGAGTAGCTTACACCGGGGAGCTGTTTTTT; CDR3aa: CASSQDRVAYTGELFF
j_gene: TRBJ2-5; d_gene: .; v_gene: TRBV7-9; abundance: .; CDR3nt: TGTGCCAGCAGCTTCAGGGGGGGCGGAGAGACCCAGTACTTC; CDR3aa: CASSFRGGGETQYF
j_gene: TRBJ1-6; d_gene: TRBD1; v_gene: TRBV6-2/TRBV6-3; abundance: few; CDR3nt: TGTGCCAGCAGACGTCCACCGGGACAGGGACCGAGCTCCTATAATTCACCCCTCCACTTT; CDR3aa: CASRRPPGQGPSSYNSPLHF
j_gene: TRBJ2-5; d_gene: TRBD1; v_gene: TRBV7-9; abundance: many; CDR3nt: TGTGCCAGCAGCTCCGGGACAGGGGGCAGCGAGACCCAGTACTTC; CDR3aa: CASSSGTGGSETQYF
j_gene: TRBJ2-7; d_gene: TRBD2; v_gene: TRBV7-2; abundance: many; CDR3nt: TGTGCCAGCAGCTTTAGGGGTAGCGGGGGCTGGTACGAGCAGTACTTC; CDR3aa: CASSFRGSGGWYEQYF
j_gene: TRBJ2-3; d_gene: TRBD2; v_gene: TRBV11-2; abundance: once; CDR3nt: TGTGCCAGCAGCTCAGTCCTGGGGGGGAAGACGGACACAGATACGCAGTATTTT; CDR3aa: CASSSVLGGKTDTDTQYF
j_gene: TRBJ2-2; d_gene: .; v_gene: TRBV12-3/TRBV12-4; abundance: many; CDR3nt: TGTGCCAGCAGTCGGCCCGGTTTGAGGGAGCTGTTTTTT; CDR3aa: CASSRPGLRELFF
j_gene: TRBJ2-3; d_gene: .; v_gene: TRBV4-3; abundance: few; CDR3nt: TGCGCCAGCAGCCAATCTAAGGGGGGCACAGATACGCAGTATTTT; CDR3aa: CASSQSKGGTDTQYF
j_gene: TRBJ2-7; d_gene: .; v_gene: TRBV20-1; abundance: .; CDR3nt: TGCAGTGGGAGAAAGACGGATACCTACGAGCAGTACTTC; CDR3aa: CSGRKTDTYEQYF
j_gene: TRBJ1-5; d_gene: .; v_gene: TRBV12-3/TRBV12-4; abundance: .; CDR3nt: TGTGCCAGCAGAGGCCGTACCCGGGGGAACACAGATACGCAGCATTTT; CDR3aa: CASRGRTRGNTDTQHF
j_gene: TRBJ1-1; d_gene: TRBD1; v_gene: TRBV2; abundance: .; CDR3nt: TGTGCCAGCTGTCAAGACAGGGGCACTGAAGCTTTCTTT; CDR3aa: CASCQDRGTEAFF
j_gene: TRBJ1-1; d_gene: .; v_gene: TRBV7-9; abundance: .; CDR3nt: TGTGCCAGCAGCTTAGCGCTTGGACAGTTGAACACTGAAGCTTTCTTT; CDR3aa: CASSLALGQLNTEAFF
j_gene: TRBJ2-3; d_gene: TRBD2; v_gene: TRBV29-1; abundance: many; CDR3nt: TGCAGCGTGACCACGGGACTAGCGGGGGGACGCGGAAAAGATACGCAGTATTTT; CDR3aa: CSVTTGLAGGRGKDTQYF
j_gene: TRBJ2-5; d_gene: TRBD2; v_gene: TRBV5-1; abundance: few; CDR3nt: TGCGCCAGCAGCACTAGCGGGGTCCAAGAGACCCAGTACTTC; CDR3aa: CASSTSGVQETQYF
j_gene: TRBJ2-4; d_gene: .; v_gene: TRBV4-3; abundance: few; CDR3nt: TGCGCCAGCAGTCTAGGGGCCCGGGGCAAAAACATTCAGTACTTC; CDR3aa: CASSLGARGKNIQYF
j_gene: TRBJ2-5; d_gene: .; v_gene: TRBV25-1; abundance: .; CDR3nt: TGTGCCAGCAGTGGCGGAGCGGAGCTCCAAGAGACCCAGTACTTC; CDR3aa: CASSGGAELQETQYF
j_gene: TRBJ2-1; d_gene: .; v_gene: TRBV19; abundance: few; CDR3nt: TGTGCCAGTAGTTTTGCGGAACTCGTCTACAATGAGCAGTTCTTC; CDR3aa: CASSFAELVYNEQFF
j_gene: TRBJ2-6; d_gene: TRBD2; v_gene: TRBV10-2; abundance: many; CDR3nt: TGCGCCAGCAGTGGTGGGGGGACTAACTCTGGGGCCAACGTCCTGACTTTC; CDR3aa: CASSGGGTNSGANVLTF
j_gene: TRBJ1-2; d_gene: .; v_gene: TRBV7-8; abundance: many; CDR3nt: TGTGCCAGCAGCCCTGGGGTTTCATCTAACTATGGCTACACCTTC; CDR3aa: CASSPGVSSNYGYTF
j_gene: TRBJ2-7; d_gene: .; v_gene: TRBV6-6; abundance: many; CDR3nt: TGTGCCAGCAGTCCCGATACCTACGAGCAGTACTTC; CDR3aa: CASSPDTYEQYF
j_gene: TRBJ2-4; d_gene: .; v_gene: TRBV5-1; abundance: many; CDR3nt: TGCGCCAGCAGATCTCAGTCCGGCGGGGCTGCTCAAAACATTCAGTACTTC; CDR3aa: CASRSQSGGAAQNIQYF
j_gene: TRBJ2-3; d_gene: .; v_gene: TRBV7-2; abundance: .; CDR3nt: TGTGCCAGCAGCTTAGCACACAGCACAGATACGCAGTATTTT; CDR3aa: CASSLAHSTDTQYF
j_gene: TRBJ2-7; d_gene: .; v_gene: TRBV10-3; abundance: .; CDR3nt: TGTGCCATCAGTGAGGAATCGCCTCCGCAGGGCGGCGAGCAGTACTTC; CDR3aa: CAISEESPPQGGEQYF
j_gene: TRBJ2-1; d_gene: TRBD2; v_gene: TRBV7-3; abundance: few; CDR3nt: TGTGCCAGCAGCTCCGAGCGGGGGGCCTACAATGAGCAGTTCTTC; CDR3aa: CASSSERGAYNEQFF
j_gene: TRBJ2-7; d_gene: .; v_gene: TRBV5-6; abundance: .; CDR3nt: TGTGCCAGCAGCTTGGATCGCGAGCAGTACTTC; CDR3aa: CASSLDREQYF
j_gene: TRBJ2-6; d_gene: .; v_gene: TRBV20-1; abundance: few; CDR3nt: TGCAGTGTCCCGAACTCTGGGGCCAACGTCCTGACTTTC; CDR3aa: CSVPNSGANVLTF
j_gene: TRBJ2-3; d_gene: TRBD2; v_gene: TRBV7-3; abundance: .; CDR3nt: TGTGCCAGCAGCCAAGGACTAGCGGGGGGCACAGATACGCAGTATTTT; CDR3aa: CASSQGLAGGTDTQYF
j_gene: TRBJ1-1; d_gene: .; v_gene: TRBV12-3/TRBV12-4; abundance: .; CDR3nt: TGTGCCAGCAGTTTAGAACAGGCCCTAAACACTGAAGCTTTCTTT; CDR3aa: CASSLEQALNTEAFF
j_gene: TRBJ1-2; d_gene: .; v_gene: TRBV4-2; abundance: .; CDR3nt: TGTGCCAGCAGCCAAGTTGACGGAGGTGAGGGCTACACCTTC; CDR3aa: CASSQVDGGEGYTF
j_gene: TRBJ2-5; d_gene: .; v_gene: TRBV6-2/TRBV6-3; abundance: many; CDR3nt: TGTGCCAGCAGTAGCCGACAAGAAGGAGAGACCCAGTACTTC; CDR3aa: CASSSRQEGETQYF
j_gene: TRBJ2-5; d_gene: .; v_gene: TRBV30; abundance: few; CDR3nt: TGTGCCTGGAACCCCTCGAGTGTCTGGGAGACCCAGTACTTC; CDR3aa: CAWNPSSVWETQYF
j_gene: TRBJ1-6; d_gene: .; v_gene: TRBV6-5; abundance: few; CDR3nt: .; CDR3aa: CASSYTFGSPLHF
j_gene: TRBJ1-4; d_gene: .; v_gene: TRBV18; abundance: few; CDR3nt: TGTGCCAGCTCACCCGTCTCAAATGAAAAACTGTTTTTT; CDR3aa: CASSPVSNEKLFF
j_gene: TRBJ2-5; d_gene: .; v_gene: TRBV12-3/TRBV12-4; abundance: many; CDR3nt: TGTGCCAGCAGTCCAGGGGGACTCAGCAAGACCCAGTACTTC; CDR3aa: CASSPGGLSKTQYF
j_gene: TRBJ1-5; d_gene: TRBD1; v_gene: TRBV7-6; abundance: .; CDR3nt: TGTGCCAGCAGCTGGGACAGCGATCAGCCCCAGCATTTT; CDR3aa: CASSWDSDQPQHF
j_gene: TRBJ2-1; d_gene: TRBD2; v_gene: TRBV20-1; abundance: many; CDR3nt: TGCAGTGCCCCGACTAGCGGGGGGGACAATGAGCAGTTCTTC; CDR3aa: CSAPTSGGDNEQFF